These 32 T cell receptor beta chains were all obtained from the same sample, sequenced in a study of blood T cell repertoires in COVID-19. Only in-frame clones appear in the TCRdb table, and some are missing; sequencing was by immunoSEQ multiplex PCR. The sample lists 130,000 to 150,000 clones; over 80% were seen once. The source material was PBMCs or T cells enriched from blood (not recorded which). These TCRs come from a woman aged 45 to 65 who had been exposed to COVID-19.

CDR3 sequence reads: CASSLSYNEQFF. The CDR3 DNA is TGTGCCAGCAGCTTATCCTACAATGAGCAGTTCTTC. The chain couples TRBV9 to TRBJ2-1; D not resolved. V was cut by 4 bases and J by 1 base, with 3 bases left in between. Germline V lookup: CDR1 SGDLS, CDR2 YYNGEE. CDR3 length: 12 amino acids. Variable domain in full (rest from reference TRBV9 and TRBJ2-1): DSGVTQTPKHLITATGQRVTLRCSPRSGDLSVYWYQQSLDQGLQFLIQYYNGEERAKGNILERFSAQQFPDLHSELNLSSLELGDSALYFCASSLSYNEQFFGPGTRLTVL.

This chain uses TRBV19 with TRBJ1-1; 7 nucleotides agree with TRBD1. The germline V gene has CDR1 LNHDA and CDR2 SQIVND (reference sequence). V gave up 8 bases and J gave up 0 bases; unmatched junction bases: 9. CDR3 size: 15 residues. The CDR3: CASYLTGTVNTEAFF. Here the CDR3 DNA reads TGTGCCAGTTACTTAACCGGGACAGTGAACACTGAAGCTTTCTTT.

The chain joins TRBV18 to TRBJ2-4, with TRBD1 matching 7 bases. This CDR3 has 18 residues. The V and J ends lost 3 bases and 0 bases, in that order; junction bases with no gene match: 11. Germline CDR1 is KGHSH and CDR2 is LQKENI. The CDR3 reads CASSPFVGTVKAKNIQYF. The CDR3 coding sequence is TGTGCCAGCTCACCTTTCGTCGGGACAGTTAAAGCCAAAAACATTCAGTACTTC.

The chain is built from TRBV9 and TRBJ2-4, with TRBD1 matching over 8 bases. Trimming took 4 bases from V and 8 from J; bases not matched to a gene: 5. CDR1 and CDR2 from the germline V gene are SGDLS and YYNGEE. The CDR3 is 13 residues long. CDR3 loop: CASSTQGVDIQYF. CDR3 sequence (DNA): TGTGCCAGCAGCACACAGGGGGTAGACATTCAGTACTTC.

The V call is TRBV10-2, the J call TRBJ2-4, with TRBD2 matching over 10 bases. The CDR3 sequence is 17 residues long. CDR1 and CDR2 from the germline V gene are WSHSY and SAAADI. The V and J ends lost 4 bases and 0 bases, in that order; junction bases with no gene match: 6. CDR3 sequence reads: CASSAASGGLAKNIQYF. The CDR3 DNA reads as TGCGCCAGCAGTGCGGCTAGCGGGGGACTAGCCAAAAACATTCAGTACTTC.

V and J are TRBV2 and TRBJ1-3, with no clear D. Trimming stripped 6 bases from V and 3 bases from J, with 15 bases between. This CDR3 has 15 amino acids. Germline CDR1 reads SNHLY; CDR2 reads FYNNEI. This CDR3 reads CASSRSISVGNTIYF. The CDR3 region has the DNA TGTGCCAGCAGCCGATCTATTTCTGTTGGAAACACCATATATTTT.

The J gene is TRBJ1-1, the V gene TRBV19; 9 bases agree with TRBD1. The CDR3 runs to 16 residues. V shed 6 bases and J 0 bases; nucleotides not matched to a gene: 8. CDR1 LNHDA and CDR2 SQIVND come from the germline V gene (reference sequence). The DNA for the CDR3 is TGTGCCAGTAGGCAACTAGACAGGGGGGTGAACACTGAAGCTTTCTTT. This codes for CASRQLDRGVNTEAFF.

This chain connects TRBV6-1 to TRBJ1-1, with 7 bases matching TRBD1. Germline V lookup: CDR1 MNHNS, CDR2 SASEGT. Germline trimming cut 2 bases from V and 3 bases from J; bases unmatched to any gene: 12. This CDR3 spans 17 amino acids. For the CDR3, the DNA is TGTGCCAGCAGTGAATTTATTGGGGACAGCGGATACACTGAAGCTTTCTTT. Protein sequence: CASSEFIGDSGYTEAFF.

This clone was detected once. This chain connects TRBV19 to TRBJ2-1, with D hard to call. V lost 4 bases to trimming and J lost 4 bases, with 14 bases between them. The CDR3 is made up of 15 amino acids. The germline gives CDR1 LNHDA, CDR2 SQIVND (reference sequence). CDR3 sequence reads: CASSTPSRLYNEQFF. CDR3 coding DNA: TGTGCCAGTAGTACCCCCTCGCGGCTATACAATGAGCAGTTCTTC.

The chain combines TRBV20-1 with TRBJ1-1; D might be TRBD1 (5 bases). Trimming shortened V by 6 bases and J by 5 bases, and 10 bases separated the two germline ends. The germline V gene encodes CDR1 DFQATT and CDR2 SNEGSKA (reference sequence). This CDR3 contains 11 residues. CDR3 sequence: CSAETVTEAFF. CDR3 sequence (DNA): TGCAGTGCGGAGACAGTTACTGAAGCTTTCTTT.

The chain couples TRBV27 to TRBJ1-2; TRBD1 is a possible D gene (6 bases). V lost 3 bases and J 5 bases, leaving 16 bases between the germline ends. The CDR3 spans 15 residues. Germline V gene lookup returns CDR1 MNHEY and CDR2 SMNVEV (reference sequence). Written as DNA, the CDR3 is TGTGCCAGCAGTTTCCAGACAGGCTTAGGTTATGGCTACACCTTC. Encoded protein: CASSFQTGLGYGYTF.

To note about this clone: Other nucleotide sequences from this sample produce the same CDR3. The V call is TRBV19, the J call TRBJ2-3, with TRBD2 matching over 14 bases. The germline gives CDR1 LNHDA, CDR2 SQIVND (reference sequence). CDR3 size: 17 residues. The junction had 7 bases not matched to a gene; V was cut back by 4 bases and J by 4 bases. Here the CDR3 DNA reads TGTGCCAGTAGTACCCCTGGACTAGCGGGAGGTGCAGATACGCAGTATTTT. It encodes CASSTPGLAGGADTQYF.

The rearrangement uses TRBV7-6 and TRBJ1-5; no reliable D call. V dropped 1 base and J dropped 3 bases, with 13 bases sitting between them. Germline V CDR1 and CDR2: SGHVS, FNYEAQ. The CDR3 runs 16 residues. CDR3 DNA sequence: TGTGCCAGCAGCTTAGGTGCGAGAGGGCTCAATCAGCCCCAGCATTTT. This translates into CASSLGARGLNQPQHF.

The rearrangement uses TRBV6-5 and TRBJ2-7; 11 bases map to TRBD2. J lost 4 bases, V lost 10 bases, and 12 bases had no gene match. This CDR3 region has 15 residues. The V gene's germline CDR1 is MNHEY and CDR2 SVGAGI. The CDR3 DNA sequence: TGTGCCACCCAATCCGGGACTAGCGGCGCTTACGAGCAGTACTTC. This translates into CATQSGTSGAYEQYF.

The rearrangement links TRBV5-4 to TRBJ2-7; 11 nucleotides align to TRBD2. The V and J ends lost 5 bases and 2 bases, in that order; junction bases with no gene match: 9. The CDR3 totals 16 residues. CDR1 is SGHNT and CDR2 is YYREEE in the germline V gene (reference sequence). This chain's CDR3 is CASSSGLADRTYEQYF. DNA of the CDR3: TGTGCCAGCAGTTCGGGACTAGCGGACCGTACCTACGAGCAGTACTTC.

This clone was seen a few times. The CDR3: CASSLNSQETQYF. The CDR3 coding sequence is TGTGCCAGCAGTCTGAACAGCCAAGAGACCCAGTACTTC. This chain joins TRBV12-3 or TRBV12-4 and TRBJ2-5; no definite D call. This CDR3 has 13 residues. V was pared by 5 bases and J by 1 base, with 8 bases between.

This clone has a single count. V gene TRBV18 combines with J gene TRBJ1-4; D not resolved. The length of the CDR3 is 13 residues. Trimming left V 3 bases short and J 2 bases short, with 4 bases between. Per germline, CDR1 KGHSH and CDR2 LQKENI. The CDR3 region has the DNA TGTGCCAGCTCACCCCCGACTAATGAAAAACTGTTTTTT. Translation gives CASSPPTNEKLFF.

V and J are TRBV18 and TRBJ2-3, with D tentatively TRBD1 (5 bases). Germline CDR1 KGHSH, CDR2 LQKENI. Trimming shortened V by 3 bases and J by 0 bases, and 10 bases separated the two germline ends. CDR3 length: 15 amino acids. The chain's CDR3 is CASSPGHPSTDTQYF. In DNA, the CDR3 is TGTGCCAGCTCACCCGGACATCCTAGCACAGATACGCAGTATTTT.

The V call is TRBV4-1, the J call TRBJ1-2; 10 nucleotides align to TRBD1. The CDR3 length is 14 residues. Germline V gene sequence: CDR1 MGHRA, CDR2 YSYEKL. After removal of 9 bases from V and 5 bases from J, the junction contained 9 bases not matched to a gene. The CDR3 region is CASFRQGARYGYTF. DNA for the CDR3: TGCGCCAGTTTTCGACAGGGGGCGCGGTATGGCTACACCTTC.

This clone showed up just once. The rearrangement uses TRBV7-3 and TRBJ2-2; 10 positions agree with TRBD2. The CDR3 is 16 residues long. CDR1 is SGHTA and CDR2 is FQGTGA in the germline V gene. V shed 1 base, J shed 7 bases, and the junction held 6 bases outside the gene matches. This CDR3 reads CASSLNLLAGVGELFF. The CDR3 DNA reads as TGTGCCAGCAGCTTAAATCTGCTAGCGGGGGTCGGGGAGCTGTTTTTT. Combining the CDR3 with reference TRBV7-3 and TRBJ2-2 gives the whole variable domain GAGVSQTPSNKVTEKGKYVELRCDPISGHTALYWYRQSLGQGPEFLIYFQGTGAADDSGLPNDRFFAVRPEGSVSTLKIQRTERGDSAVYLCASSLNLLAGVGELFFGEGSRLTVL.

The chain recombines TRBV2 with TRBJ2-1; D might be TRBD2 (7 bases). Germline V gene lookup returns CDR1 SNHLY and CDR2 FYNNEI. V was clipped by 8 bases and J by 6 bases, with 17 bases between them. CDR3 size: 14 residues. In DNA form, the CDR3 reads TGTGCCAGCGACTGGGCGGGGGCTGGCAATGAGCAGTTCTTC. Translation gives CASDWAGAGNEQFF.

This clone was found a few times. The chain links TRBV9 to TRBJ2-5, with 7 bases aligning to TRBD1. CDR1 is SGDLS, CDR2 YYNGEE, per germline. This CDR3 contains 12 residues. V lost 3 bases to trimming and J lost 7 bases; unmatched junction nucleotides: 3. This chain's CDR3 is CASSGTGLTQYF. The CDR3 DNA reads TGTGCCAGCAGCGGGACAGGATTGACCCAGTACTTC.

The chain uses TRBV7-2 and TRBJ2-3, with TRBD2 identical over 7 bases. The J segment lost 0 bases and the V segment lost 10 bases, leaving 4 bases of the junction unmatched. The CDR3 runs 13 residues. The germline V gene encodes CDR1 SGHTA and CDR2 FQGNSA. Here the CDR3 reads CATERESTDTQYF. CDR3 nucleotides: TGTGCCACCGAGCGGGAAAGCACAGATACGCAGTATTTT.

CDR3: CASSPRGSTDTQYF. Written as DNA, the CDR3 is TGTGCCAGTAGCCCTAGGGGGAGCACAGATACGCAGTATTTT. This chain links TRBV19 with TRBJ2-3; possibly TRBD1 for D (6 bases). The germline V gene has CDR1 LNHDA and CDR2 SQIVND (reference sequence). The V end lost 6 bases, the J end lost 0 bases, and 10 bases lay between the germline ends. The CDR3 runs 14 residues.

J is TRBJ2-1 and V is TRBV27; TRBD2 matches 10 bases. The CDR3 is 15 residues long. V shed 7 bases, J shed 1 base, and the junction held 4 bases outside the gene matches. Germline CDR1 MNHEY, CDR2 SMNVEV (reference sequence). CDR3 in amino acids: CASTQAGGSYNEQFF. CDR3 in DNA: TGTGCCAGCACCCAAGCGGGAGGGTCCTACAATGAGCAGTTCTTC.

The CDR3, as DNA: TGTGCCAGCAGCGCCGTACAGGGGGCGTTGAGGACCGGGGAGCTGTTTTTT. It codes for CASSAVQGALRTGELFF. The chain recombines TRBV7-8 with TRBJ2-2; 9 positions match TRBD1. Germline assignment: CDR1 SGHVS and CDR2 FQNEAQ. V lost 5 bases, J lost 5 bases, and 12 bases stayed unmatched. The CDR3 is 17 residues long.

This chain connects TRBV7-8 to TRBJ2-5; possible D gene TRBD2, 6 bases. Looked up from germline, CDR1 is SGHVS and CDR2 is FQNEAQ. The CDR3 spans 15 residues. Trimming took 4 bases from V and 5 from J, leaving 17 bases between them. CDR3 residues: CASSSSTSLWETQYF. The CDR3 DNA follows: TGTGCCAGCAGCTCCTCCACTAGCCTGTGGGAGACCCAGTACTTC.

This sequence joins TRBV19 and TRBJ1-1; tentative D call: TRBD1 (6 bases). V was clipped by 7 bases and J by 11 bases, with 14 bases between them. Germline V CDR1 and CDR2: LNHDA, SQIVND (reference sequence). CDR3 length equals 11 residues. The CDR3 DNA sequence: TGTGCCAGTACCGGACAGTTAGGTGCTTTCTTT. Amino acid sequence: CASTGQLGAFF.

The rearrangement uses TRBV5-6 and TRBJ1-5; 7 nucleotides align to TRBD1. The CDR3 consists of 13 residues. Germline values: CDR1 SGHDT, CDR2 YYEEEE. The V gene end was trimmed by 2 bases and the J gene end by 6 bases; junction bases not matched to a gene: 2. The CDR3 loop is CASSFQGGQPQHF. The CDR3 coding sequence is TGTGCCAGCAGCTTTCAGGGGGGTCAGCCCCAGCATTTT.

The V and J genes are TRBV7-2 and TRBJ2-3, with D tentatively TRBD2 (5 bases). Trimming pared 4 bases from V and 1 base from J, leaving 15 bases between. Germline CDR1 and CDR2: SGHTA and FQGNSA. The CDR3 totals 16 residues. The DNA for the CDR3 is TGTGCCAGCAGCTGGACTTTTGGTAGCGGCACAGATACGCAGTATTTT. It is translated as CASSWTFGSGTDTQYF.

CDR3 bases: TGTGCCAGCAGCTCCATCTATGGCTACACCTTC. It codes for CASSSIYGYTF. The J gene is TRBJ1-2, the V gene TRBV7-9; the D is unclear. The CDR3 covers 11 residues. V was clipped by 4 bases and J by 4 bases, with 4 bases between them. CDR1 is SEHNR, CDR2 FQNEAQ, per germline (reference sequence).

The chain joins TRBV6-5 to TRBJ1-2; D may be TRBD1 (5 bases). From germline, CDR1 is MNHEY and CDR2 SVGAGI. The CDR3 runs to 15 residues. V lost 7 bases, J lost 8 bases, and 23 bases lay in between. The DNA of the CDR3 is TGTGCCAGCAATGGGGGAGGACGGACCTCTCGGGGCTACACCTTC. This encodes CASNGGGRTSRGYTF.